The clone carrying this T cell receptor beta chain was counted only a few times. Its antigen is unknown. Germline values: CDR1 SGHRS, CDR2 YFSETQ. The CDR3 sequence is 14 residues long. The J segment lost 6 bases and the V segment lost 2 bases, leaving 6 bases of the junction unmatched. This entry is derived from a study of T-cell memory formation after mild COVID-19. Findings and caveats of the study: Memory from before infection featured some responding clones, which suggests cross-reactive memory joined.

TCRdb processed the 5' RACE reads anew with MiXCR; each CDR3 protein has one entry. The sample has 450,000 or so distinct CDR3 sequences; roughly 20% are singletons. The source of this sequence is an adult woman who had mild COVID-19 (a few samples of this study predate the infection). Cell type and time point are not known. This chain links TRBV5-1 with TRBJ1-2; 8 positions agree with TRBD1. The specimen was PBMCs or a T cell subset sorted from them (not recorded which). CDR3 protein: CASSFSTGEDGYTF. The CDR3 DNA reads TGCGCCAGCAGCTTTTCGACAGGGGAGGATGGCTACACCTTC.